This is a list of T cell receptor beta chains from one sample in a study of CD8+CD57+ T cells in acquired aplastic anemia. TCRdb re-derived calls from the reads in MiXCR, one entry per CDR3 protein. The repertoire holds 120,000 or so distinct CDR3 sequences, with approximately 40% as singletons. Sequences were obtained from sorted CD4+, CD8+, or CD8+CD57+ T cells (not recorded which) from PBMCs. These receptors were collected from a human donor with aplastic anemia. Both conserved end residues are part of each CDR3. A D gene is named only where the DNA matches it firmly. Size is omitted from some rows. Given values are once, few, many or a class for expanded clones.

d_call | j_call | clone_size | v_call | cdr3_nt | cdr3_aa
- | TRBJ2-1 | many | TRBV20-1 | TGCAGTGCTATAAGCGGGTTCAATGGTGATGAGCAGTTCTTC | CSAISGFNGDEQFF
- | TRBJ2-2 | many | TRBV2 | TGTGCCAGCAGTGATTTCGGGGCGGGCACCGGGGAGCTGTTTTTT | CASSDFGAGTGELFF
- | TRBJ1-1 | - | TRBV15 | TGTGCCACCAGCAGCTCCTTGCGCACTGAAGCTTTCTTT | CATSSSLRTEAFF
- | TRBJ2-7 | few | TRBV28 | TGTGCCAGCAGTTTCCCTGGAAGCTCCTACGAGCAGTACTTC | CASSFPGSSYEQYF
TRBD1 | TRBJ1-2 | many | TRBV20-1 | TGCAGTGCTACCCAGCAGGACAGGGCTAACTATGGCTACACCTTC | CSATQQDRANYGYTF
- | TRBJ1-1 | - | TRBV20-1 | TGCAGTGCCGTAGAAGACACTGAAGCTTTCTTT | CSAVEDTEAFF
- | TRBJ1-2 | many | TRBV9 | TGTGCCAGCAGCGTAGGGGGGGCGGTGGGGCCCATTGGCTACACCTTC | CASSVGGAVGPIGYTF
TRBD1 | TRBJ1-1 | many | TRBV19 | TGTGCCAGTAGTACCGAGGGACAGGGATGGGCTGAAGCTTTCTTT | CASSTEGQGWAEAFF
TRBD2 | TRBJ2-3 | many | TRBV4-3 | TGCGCCAGCAGCCTAGGACTAGCGAGTGATACGCAGTATTTT | CASSLGLASDTQYF
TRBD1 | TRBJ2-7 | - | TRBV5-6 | TGTGCCAGCAGTACACAGGGGGCGTACGGGAGCGAGCAGTACTTC | CASSTQGAYGSEQYF
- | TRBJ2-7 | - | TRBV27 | TGTGCCAGCGGTAGGACGGTCTCCTACGAGCAGTACTTC | CASGRTVSYEQYF
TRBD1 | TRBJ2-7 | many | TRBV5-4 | TGTGCCAGCAGCATTGGGACAGGCAAACCCTACGAGCAGTACTTC | CASSIGTGKPYEQYF
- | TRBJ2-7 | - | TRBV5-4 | TGTGCCAGCAGCTCCGGGGGTGGGAGGCCTTACGAGCAGTACTTC | CASSSGGGRPYEQYF
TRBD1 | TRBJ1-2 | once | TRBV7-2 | TGTGCCAGCAGCGCTTGGACAGGGGTCTATGGCTACACCTTC | CASSAWTGVYGYTF
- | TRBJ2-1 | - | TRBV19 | TGTGCCAGTAGCATTGGTTCGGGTAGAGCAAATGAGCAGTTCTTC | CASSIGSGRANEQFF
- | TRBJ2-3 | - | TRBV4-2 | TGTGCCAGCAGCCCCACCTTTGGGAGTTCAGGTACGCAGTATTTT | CASSPTFGSSGTQYF
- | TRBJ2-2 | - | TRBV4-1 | TGCGCCAGCAGCCCCCTTGGGGGAGGCAACGCCGGGGAGCTGTTTTTT | CASSPLGGGNAGELFF
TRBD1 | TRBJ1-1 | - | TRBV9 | TGTGCCAGCAGCCTCAGGACAGGGCTTAACACTGAAGCTTTCTTT | CASSLRTGLNTEAFF
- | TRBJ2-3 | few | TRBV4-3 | TGCGCCAGCAGCCAAGATTTATCGCGGGGGCGCACAGATACGCAGTATTTT | CASSQDLSRGRTDTQYF
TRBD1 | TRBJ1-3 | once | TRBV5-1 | TGCGCCAGCAGCCTAGGACAGGGCACTGGAAGCACCATATATTTT | CASSLGQGTGSTIYF
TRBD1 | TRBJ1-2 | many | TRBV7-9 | TGTGCCAGCAACCGACAGGGGACCGGCTACACCTTC | CASNRQGTGYTF
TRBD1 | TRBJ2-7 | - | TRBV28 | TGTGCCAGCAGTCCCGATCGGGACAGTATAATTAACGAGCAGTACTTC | CASSPDRDSIINEQYF
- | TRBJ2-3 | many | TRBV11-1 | TGTGCCAGCTCAGCGGAACTCACAGATACGCAGTATTTT | CASSAELTDTQYF
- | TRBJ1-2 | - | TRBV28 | TGTGCCAGCAGTGACGACAGGAGCCCCTCTTTTAACTATGGCTACACCTTC | CASSDDRSPSFNYGYTF
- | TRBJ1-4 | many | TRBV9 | TGTGCCAGCAGCGCTTCGGGGACTAATGAAAAACTGTTTTTT | CASSASGTNEKLFF
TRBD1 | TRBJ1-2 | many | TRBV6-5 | TGTGCCAGCAGTTACTCGGACAGGGGCGGCTACACCTTC | CASSYSDRGGYTF
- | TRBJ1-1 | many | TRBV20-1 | TGCAGTGCTAGAGACTCTAACACTGAAGCTTTCTTT | CSARDSNTEAFF
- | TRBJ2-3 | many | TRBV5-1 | TGCGCCAGCAGCTTGTCGGGCAGGGGAACCACAGATACGCAGTATTTT | CASSLSGRGTTDTQYF
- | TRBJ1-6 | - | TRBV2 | TGTGCCACCACGACGGGTTTTAATTCACCCCTCCACTTT | CATTTGFNSPLHF
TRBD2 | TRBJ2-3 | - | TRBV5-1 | TGCGCCAGCAGCTTGGTTGTCAGCGGGGTCACAGATACGCAGTATTTT | CASSLVVSGVTDTQYF
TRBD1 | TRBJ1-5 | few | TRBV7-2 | TGTGCCAGCAGTCGTATCTCTCAGGGGGCCGGCAATCAGCCCCAGCATTTT | CASSRISQGAGNQPQHF
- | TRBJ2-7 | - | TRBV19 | TGTGCCAGTAGTGGTGGCACGAGCAACTCCTACGAGCAGTACTTC | CASSGGTSNSYEQYF
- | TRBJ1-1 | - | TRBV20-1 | TGCAGTGCTAGTATTGACGGAGGCACTGAAGCTTTCTTT | CSASIDGGTEAFF
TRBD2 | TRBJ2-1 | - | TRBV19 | TGTGCCAGTAGTTTTGCAGCGGGGGGGTCTAATGAGCAGTTCTTC | CASSFAAGGSNEQFF
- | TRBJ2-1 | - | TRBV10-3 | TGTGCCATCAGTGACAACTCCTACAATGAGCAGTTCTTC | CAISDNSYNEQFF
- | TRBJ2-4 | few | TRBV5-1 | TGCGCCAGCAGCTTGGTAGTTCAGGGCACCAAAAACATTCAGTACTTC | CASSLVVQGTKNIQYF
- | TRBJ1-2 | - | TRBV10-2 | TGCGCCAGCAGTGATTTCGGGACAAACCTCGGTGGCTACACCTTC | CASSDFGTNLGGYTF
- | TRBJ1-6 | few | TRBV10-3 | TGTGCCAGCAGTCCGGGGGGGGAAGCCTTTAATTCACCCCTCCACTTT | CASSPGGEAFNSPLHF
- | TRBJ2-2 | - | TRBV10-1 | TGCGCCAGCAGTGAGTTTGTCAGAAACACCGGGGAGCTGTTTTTT | CASSEFVRNTGELFF
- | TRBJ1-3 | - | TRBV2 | TGTGCCAGCAGTGAAGGCAGGGCTGGAAACACCATATATTTT | CASSEGRAGNTIYF
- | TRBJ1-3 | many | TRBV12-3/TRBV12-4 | TGTGCCAGCAGTTCTGGGGCGACGGAAAGAAACACCATATATTTT | CASSSGATERNTIYF
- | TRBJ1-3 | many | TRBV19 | TGTGCCATCTCGGGGAACTCTGGAAACACCATATATTTT | CAISGNSGNTIYF
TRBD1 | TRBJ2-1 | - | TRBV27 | TGTGCCAGCAGCGCTTGGACAGGGGCGGCCGGTGAGCAGTTCTTC | CASSAWTGAAGEQFF
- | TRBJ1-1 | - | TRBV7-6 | TGTGCCAGCAGCCGGACGAATTCGAACACTGAAGCTTTCTTT | CASSRTNSNTEAFF
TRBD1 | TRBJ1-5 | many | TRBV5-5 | TGTGCCAGCAGTACGACAGGGATGAGCAATCAGCCCCAGCATTTT | CASSTTGMSNQPQHF
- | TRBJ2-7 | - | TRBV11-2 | TGTGCCAGCAGCTTATATGGGGCGGGGGAGCAGTACTTC | CASSLYGAGEQYF
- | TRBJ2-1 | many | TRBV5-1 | TGCGCCAGCAGCTTGGCGAAGGGTAACAATGAGCAGTTCTTC | CASSLAKGNNEQFF
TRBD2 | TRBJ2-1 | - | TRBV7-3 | TGTGCCAGCAGCTTAATAAGGGCTAGCGGGGGGTCCAATGAGCAGTTCTTC | CASSLIRASGGSNEQFF